Sequencing of this T cell receptor beta chain was carried out in a study of control samples from healthy donors and cancer patients. The CDR3 is 15 amino acids. The germline V gene encodes CDR1 SGHTA and CDR2 FQGNSA. V lost 5 bases and J lost 7; bases outside the gene matches: 10. Some clones are missing from TCRdb's copy, which holds only in-frame ones; the method was immunoSEQ multiplex PCR. Counted here are approximately 49,000 clones, 65% to 90% occurring once; the ten biggest clones make up about 2.7%. The sequencing input was PBMCs. V usage is TRBV7-2 and J usage is TRBJ1-5; 8 bases align to TRBD1. The sequence came from a woman between 45 and 65 years old with lung cancer. CDR3 amino acids: CASSEGTSGGQPQHF. Here the CDR3 DNA reads TGTGCCAGCAGCGAGGGAACATCAGGGGGCCAGCCCCAGCATTTT.